This TCR beta chain is drawn from a study of early T cells in non-severe SARS-CoV-2 infection. Study in general: Sequenced bulk RNA came from whole blood that was unsorted, and chains were unpaired.

cDNA molecules, individually, were tagged with unique molecular identifiers. TCRdb reanalysed the 5' RACE reads using MiXCR and keeps one entry per CDR3 protein. Of tens of thousands of distinct CDR3 sequences detected, 3% to 4% appear once; the ten largest clones hold roughly 3%. Study results and limitations: The matching step, a VDJdb search, favored anti-spike CD8 responses and missed private and CD4 specificities.

There are many counts of this clonotype. Antigen specificity is unknown. Trimming took 1 base from V and 2 from J, leaving 14 bases between them. Germline values: CDR1 SGHNT, CDR2 YYREEE (reference sequence). This CDR3 comprises 16 residues. The TCR comes from an adult who was a healthcare worker with PCR-confirmed SARS-CoV-2 infection or an uninfected control (not recorded which). This rearrangement joins TRBV5-4 to TRBJ2-3; D may be TRBD2 (7 bases). The specimen was whole blood. The chain's CDR3 is CASSLNRGADTDTQYF. The CDR3, as DNA: TGTGCCAGCAGCTTGAATCGGGGGGCTGACACAGATACGCAGTATTTT. The full variable domain, rest sourced from reference TRBV5-4 and TRBJ2-3, is ETGVTQSPTHLIKTRGQQVTLRCSSQSGHNTVSWYQQALGQGPQFIFQYYREEENGRGNFPPRFSGLQFPNYSSELNVNALELDDSALYLCASSLNRGADTDTQYFGPGTRLTVL.